This entry lists 6 T cell receptor beta chains sequenced from one sample in a study of T cells in Graves' hyperthyroidism and ophthalmopathy. Amplified regions were TCR beta CDR3 sequences from RNA transcripts. With the HTBI primer set, the TCR CDR3 went through a first round of RT-PCR. TCRdb independently ran MiXCR on the multiplex PCR reads; one entry per CDR3 protein. The data show 500,000 to 800,000 distinct CDR3 sequences, about 14% seen once. Sequenced: blood. These receptors all stem from a woman aged 50 to 65 with Graves' ophthalmopathy.

The J gene is TRBJ1-6, the V gene TRBV3-1, with a weak D call TRBD1 (5 bases). Germline CDR1 LGHDT, CDR2 YNNKEL (reference sequence). Between the trimmed V and J ends, which lost 3 bases and 3 bases, there was a span of 12 bases. The CDR3 loop spans 16 amino acids. CDR3 nucleotides: TGTGCCAGCAGCCAGATCCTCGACAGCTATAATTCACCCCTCCACTTT. The encoded protein is CASSQILDSYNSPLHF.

In this sample, this clonotype turned up many times. The chain recombines TRBV7-2 with TRBJ2-3, with no clear D. Germline assignment: CDR1 SGHTA and CDR2 FQGNSA. Trimming took off 1 base at V and 0 bases at J, with 8 bases between the two ends. The CDR3 has 15 residues. CDR3 region: CASSLVQASTDTQYF. For the CDR3, the DNA is TGTGCCAGCAGCTTAGTGCAAGCTAGCACAGATACGCAGTATTTT.

Many counts were recorded for this clonotype. The V gene is TRBV5-1, the J gene TRBJ1-6, with D uncertain. From germline, CDR1 is SGHRS and CDR2 YFSETQ. V was trimmed by 3 bases and J by 5 bases, leaving 9 bases between them. The CDR3 has 14 residues. CDR3 in DNA: TGCGCCAGCAGCTCGACGGACCATAATTCACCCCTCCACTTT. This sequence encodes CASSSTDHNSPLHF.

This chain uses TRBV27 with TRBJ2-6; D not certain. The germline V gene has CDR1 MNHEY and CDR2 SMNVEV (reference sequence). This CDR3 region has 15 residues. V lost 2 bases, J lost 4 bases, and 9 bases lay in between. The CDR3 sequence: CASSLDVGGANVLTF. CDR3 in DNA: TGTGCCAGCAGTTTAGACGTGGGGGGGGCCAACGTCCTGACTTTC.

This clonotype appeared many times. The chain has TRBV20-1 and TRBJ1-2; no firm D call. Looked up from germline, CDR1 is DFQATT and CDR2 is SNEGSKA (reference sequence). V gave up 5 bases and J gave up 1 base, with 23 bases separating them. The CDR3 contains 17 residues. The CDR3 protein is CSAPREPSGVINYGYTF. CDR3 in DNA: TGCAGTGCTCCCAGAGAGCCCTCAGGCGTAATTAACTATGGCTACACCTTC.

The chain carries TRBV20-1 and TRBJ2-1; 14 bases align to TRBD2. Losses at the gene ends were 2 bases for V and 10 bases for J; bases not matched to a gene: 22. CDR1 is DFQATT and CDR2 is SNEGSKA in the germline V gene (reference sequence). This CDR3 comprises 20 residues. The CDR3 bases are TGCAGTGCTAGACCCTACGGGACTAGCGGGAGTCCTTTTTGGGGATGGGAGCAGTTCTTC. As protein: CSARPYGTSGSPFWGWEQFF.